The present T cell receptor beta chain was sequenced within a study of human T cells and chemical hapten exposure. Time point in this sample: patch test 2, 6 weeks after DPC sensitization. Regarding treatment: therapeutic diphenylcyclopropenone sensitization with weekly scalp DPC. Whole-study results and caveats: Versus controls, expanded TCRs had significantly more large CDR3 similarity clusters.

This clonotype occurred many times. Its antigen remains unknown. Attachment of unique molecular identifiers to individual cDNA molecules was performed in the library. TCRdb ran MiXCR on the RACE reads and lists one entry per CDR3 protein. The sample has 85,000 or so distinct CDR3 sequences, approximately 10% seen once. The clonotype originates from a man between 18 and 29 years old with alopecia areata. Some clones in this sample may be carry-over from other donors' samples. The sequencing here drew on whole blood, taken in connection with sensitization to the hapten diphenylcyclopropenone (DPC).

In nucleotides, the CDR3 is TGTGCCAGCAGTACCTACGCCGGGGACGCGCTCCAGGAAGAGACCCAGTACTTC. Protein sequence: CASSTYAGDALQEETQYF. The chain joins TRBV12-3 or TRBV12-4 to TRBJ2-5, with D possibly called TRBD1 or TRBD2 (5 bases each). V lost 5 bases and J 3 bases, leaving 25 bases between the germline ends. This CDR3 region has 18 residues.